The source of this T cell receptor beta chain is a study of blood T cell repertoires in COVID-19. Sequencing was performed with immunoSEQ multiplex PCR; in TCRdb, only in-frame clones are kept and a portion is missing. The top ten hold more than 3% of the sample, which has over 200,000 clones, over 70% seen once. The V and J ends lost 2 bases and 4 bases, in that order; junction bases with no gene match: 14. Germline CDR1 SGHRS, CDR2 YFSETQ. The CDR3 sequence is 18 residues long. Sequencing input: PBMCs or T cells enriched from blood (not recorded which). The sequence was obtained from a woman in her twenties or thirties who had been exposed to COVID-19. The J gene is TRBJ2-7, the V gene TRBV5-1; TRBD2 aligns across 11 bases. CDR3 region: CASSFNIWLAGGAYEQYF. DNA for the CDR3: TGCGCCAGCAGCTTCAATATATGGCTAGCGGGAGGTGCTTACGAGCAGTACTTC.